Listed below are T cell receptor beta chains from one sample, sequenced in a study of T cells after yellow fever vaccination. MiXCR, run by TCRdb on the 5' RACE reads, gives a single entry per CDR3 protein. This sample has roughly 340,000 distinct CDR3 sequences, with about 4% found just once. The sequences come from PBMCs, collected 5 days after the yellow fever booster vaccination. Source of these receptors: a man in his late teens or twenties who received the YFV17D yellow fever vaccine. The conserved cysteine and the conserved F or W are not part of the CDR3 here. A D gene is named only where the DNA matches it firmly. Size values are once, few and many counts, or a class for expanded clones, and some rows have none.

cdr3_aa	v_call	j_call	d_call	clone_size
ASSKAGERAYQETQY	TRBV21-1	TRBJ2-5	.	.
ASSYEGQEGTQY	TRBV6-2/TRBV6-3	TRBJ2-5	.	few
ASQGDSYNEQF	TRBV12-3/TRBV12-4	TRBJ2-1	.	.
ASSLVGGGAGNEQF	TRBV11-3	TRBJ2-1	TRBD2	many
ASSLSASNYGYT	TRBV7-9	TRBJ1-2	.	few
ASSVGGADGYT	TRBV9	TRBJ1-2	.	few
SVVGLAGNSYNEQF	TRBV29-1	TRBJ2-1	TRBD2	many
ASSSVGQGEFGYT	TRBV28	TRBJ1-2	TRBD1	.
ASSYSPAYGYT	TRBV27	TRBJ1-2	.	few
ASTLGGLSSGANVLT	TRBV5-4	TRBJ2-6	.	.
ASSQEARGSSRYGYT	TRBV3-1	TRBJ1-2	.	.
ASRPPDAGELF	TRBV7-6	TRBJ2-2	.	.
ASSQETKQNRPYEQY	TRBV4-2	TRBJ2-7	.	few
ASSWLGVTGELF	TRBV12-3/TRBV12-4	TRBJ2-2	.	few
ASSLAGTEYNSPLH	TRBV5-1	TRBJ1-6	TRBD1	few
ASRSGQGSYEQY	TRBV5-1	TRBJ2-7	TRBD1	few
ASSLGPGGSSYNEQF	TRBV7-2	TRBJ2-1	.	many
ASSLAADEQF	TRBV5-6	TRBJ2-1	.	.
ASSEFRGAIYGYT	TRBV10-2	TRBJ1-2	.	.
ASSRGTSGGPHEQY	TRBV6-5	TRBJ2-7	TRBD2	few
ASSFRQGADGYT	TRBV5-1	TRBJ1-2	TRBD1	.
ASSHPTSGGRTDTQY	TRBV4-3	TRBJ2-3	TRBD2	.
ASSQDSGRQQY	TRBV3-1	TRBJ2-7	.	many
ASNRQGQETQY	TRBV5-4	TRBJ2-5	TRBD1	.
ASSPRQTLYGYT	TRBV7-2	TRBJ1-2	.	.
ASSLAAQSTNTGELF	TRBV5-6	TRBJ2-2	.	.
SVEDGHNTGELF	TRBV29-1	TRBJ2-2	.	many
ASSYSDRGNQPQH	TRBV6-6	TRBJ1-5	TRBD1	.
ASSPAGAGTQY	TRBV7-2	TRBJ2-5	.	few
ASWGANTEAF	TRBV19	TRBJ1-1	.	few
ASSQEGGTYNSPLH	TRBV3-1	TRBJ1-6	.	many
ASSFGGVPQH	TRBV7-9	TRBJ1-5	.	.
ASSPESPAETQY	TRBV10-1	TRBJ2-5	.	many
SVVKGWTTEAF	TRBV29-1	TRBJ1-1	.	.
ASSEATRGQETQY	TRBV2	TRBJ2-5	.	many
ASGLGPDTQY	TRBV6-5	TRBJ2-3	TRBD2	many
ASRATATGELF	TRBV6-1	TRBJ2-2	.	many
ASSPAQGASYNEQF	TRBV5-6	TRBJ2-1	.	.
ASSSTTASDTQY	TRBV7-9	TRBJ2-3	.	many
ASSLRDSVYGYT	TRBV5-5	TRBJ1-2	TRBD1	many
SARGMGNGGEYNTQY	TRBV20-1	TRBJ2-3	.	.
ASSLGLAGGESDTQY	TRBV28	TRBJ2-3	TRBD2	.
ASSPLQGMDGELF	TRBV4-1	TRBJ2-2	.	few
ASSPASGGAREQF	TRBV18	TRBJ2-1	TRBD2	few
ASTAQTVGEQF	TRBV6-2/TRBV6-3	TRBJ2-1	.	few
ASGFGGINQPQH	TRBV12-5	TRBJ1-5	.	once
SARAPDGSDYGYT	TRBV20-1	TRBJ1-2	.	.
SVEWGAETQY	TRBV29-1	TRBJ2-5	.	many
ASSLGIRGGGDEQF	TRBV11-1	TRBJ2-1	TRBD2	few
ASSFQNTGELF	TRBV5-6	TRBJ2-2	.	many
ASSLGEWSDTQY	TRBV7-2	TRBJ2-3	.	many
ASRRDVGHLSYNEQF	TRBV6-2/TRBV6-3	TRBJ2-1	.	many
ASSFGGETDTQY	TRBV11-3	TRBJ2-3	TRBD2	few
ACTPGQGPSYEQY	TRBV5-6	TRBJ2-7	TRBD1	.
ASSLLGTFGGGNEQF	TRBV7-2	TRBJ2-1	.	few